The 3 T cell receptor beta chains below come from one sample, sequenced in a study of shared clonotypes between healthy human individuals. Sequenced by immunoSEQ multiplex PCR; TCRdb stores in-frame clones only, minus some. The data contain over 2 million clones, roughly 94% of them singletons. What was sequenced was naive CD4+ T cells sorted from blood. Subset described: CD45RA+ positively selected. These receptor sequences come from a man between 18 and 35 years old in good health.

A word on this clone: The same CDR3 is also encoded by other DNA sequences in this sample. The rearrangement links TRBV5-6 to TRBJ1-1; D not certain. Trimming took off 4 bases at V and 5 bases at J, with 6 bases between the two ends. The CDR3 is 11 residues long. CDR1 SGHDT and CDR2 YYEEEE come from the germline V gene. CDR3 DNA sequence: TGTGCCAGCAGCCTGGCGACTGAAGCTTTCTTT. This sequence encodes CASSLATEAFF. Complete variable domain (other parts from reference TRBV5-6 and TRBJ1-1): DAGVTQSPTHLIKTRGQQVTLRCSPKSGHDTVSWYQQALGQGPQFIFQYYEEEERQRGNFPDRFSGHQFPNYSSELNVNALLLGDSALYLCASSLATEAFFGQGTRLTVV.

The chain recombines TRBV4-1 with TRBJ2-7; 7 bases line up with TRBD1. The germline V gene encodes CDR1 MGHRA and CDR2 YSYEKL. Trimming cost V 4 bases and J 7 bases; bases outside gene matches: 13. The CDR3 extends over 15 amino acids. In DNA, the CDR3 is TGCGCCAGCAGCCCACAGGGGACGCCAGTTAGGGAGCAGTACTTC. This gives the protein CASSPQGTPVREQYF.

The J gene is TRBJ2-7, the V gene TRBV7-8; 7 bases are shared with TRBD1. CDR3 size: 15 residues. Per germline, CDR1 SGHVS and CDR2 FQNEAQ. The ends lost 5 bases at V and 4 bases at J; junction bases unmatched: 11. CDR3 coding DNA: TGTGCCAGCAGCCCCCGACAGGGTGGGAGTTACGAGCAGTACTTC. Its translation is CASSPRQGGSYEQYF.